The 28 T cell receptor beta chains given below trace back to one sample, sequenced in a study of blood T cell repertoires in COVID-19. Produced via immunoSEQ multiplex PCR; TCRdb's table is partial and in-frame only. Among 200,000 to 300,000 clones listed, 87% were seen once. Sequencing was carried out using peripheral blood. These receptors came from a woman between 50 and 59 years old with acute or convalescent COVID-19.

The J gene is TRBJ1-1, the V gene TRBV28; 7 positions match TRBD1. CDR1 MDHEN and CDR2 SYDVKM come from the germline V gene. CDR3 length: 14 residues. V shed 6 bases, J shed 3 bases, and the junction held 7 bases outside the gene matches. As DNA, the CDR3 is TGTGCCAGCAGGGCGACAGGGAGATACACTGAAGCTTTCTTT. It specifies CASRATGRYTEAFF.

The chain combines TRBV29-1 with TRBJ2-1; weak D call: TRBD2 (5 bases). The CDR3 is 13 amino acids. Looked up from germline, CDR1 is SQVTM and CDR2 is ANQGSEA. The germline V and J ends were trimmed by 1 base and 8 bases, with 12 bases remaining between them. The CDR3 reads CSVEAGKRDEQFF. CDR3 nucleotide sequence: TGCAGCGTTGAAGCGGGGAAGCGCGATGAGCAGTTCTTC.

This clone was counted only a few times. The rearrangement uses TRBV9 and TRBJ2-1; D is unclear. V lost 0 bases, J lost 0 bases, and 7 bases lay in between. This CDR3 spans 15 amino acids. Looked up from germline, CDR1 is SGDLS and CDR2 is YYNGEE. CDR3 DNA: TGTGCCAGCAGCGTAGATTTGAGCTCCTACAATGAGCAGTTCTTC. This sequence encodes CASSVDLSSYNEQFF.

The chain links TRBV9 to TRBJ2-2, with a possible D match to TRBD2 (6 bases). Trimming stripped 2 bases from V and 4 bases from J, with 12 bases between. The CDR3 contains 15 residues. CDR1 is SGDLS, CDR2 YYNGEE, per germline. The CDR3 spells CASSVWRVPTGELFF. The CDR3 coding sequence is TGTGCCAGCAGCGTTTGGAGGGTACCCACCGGGGAGCTGTTTTTT.

This chain joins TRBV4-3 and TRBJ1-5, with D hard to call. Germline CDR1 and CDR2: LGHNA and YSLEER. Trimming shortened V by 1 base and J by 0 bases, and 4 bases separated the two germline ends. CDR3 length equals 14 residues. CDR3 sequence reads: CASSQAFSNQPQHF. The CDR3 DNA reads TGCGCCAGCAGCCAAGCCTTTAGCAATCAGCCCCAGCATTTT.

The rearrangement links TRBV7-8 to TRBJ2-3; the D is unclear. With 1 base removed from V and 2 bases from J, the gap between germline ends came to 7 bases. CDR1 and CDR2 from the germline V gene are SGHVS and FQNEAQ. This CDR3 spans 14 amino acids. The CDR3 nucleotides are TGTGCCAGCAGCTTAGAAACTGCCACAGATACGCAGTATTTT. The encoded protein is CASSLETATDTQYF.

The chain employs TRBV2 and TRBJ1-1; D is unclear. V gave up 8 bases and J gave up 3 bases, with 7 bases separating them. CDR1 is SNHLY and CDR2 is FYNNEI in the germline V gene. The CDR3 is made up of 11 amino acids. The CDR3 protein is CASGGYTEAFF. CDR3 DNA: TGTGCCAGCGGAGGTTACACTGAAGCTTTCTTT.

This clone turned up a few times. This chain uses TRBV10-3 with TRBJ1-1; unclear D gene. The germline V and J ends were trimmed by 0 bases and 0 bases, with 17 bases remaining between them. The CDR3 runs 18 residues. Germline CDR1 and CDR2: ENHRY and SYGVKD. CDR3 DNA: TGTGCCATCAGTGAGTCGAACGGGTTTGAGGTTATGAACACTGAAGCTTTCTTT. Translation: CAISESNGFEVMNTEAFF.

V usage is TRBV19 and J usage is TRBJ1-1; 11 bases align to TRBD1. The ends lost 6 bases at V and 6 bases at J; junction bases unmatched: 3. Germline V gene sequence: CDR1 LNHDA, CDR2 SQIVND (reference sequence). The CDR3 sequence is 13 residues long. The chain's CDR3 is CASRRTGGPEAFF. The CDR3 region has the DNA TGTGCCAGTAGACGGACAGGGGGCCCTGAAGCTTTCTTT.

The rearrangement links TRBV10-3 to TRBJ1-1; maybe TRBD1 (6 bases). Germline V lookup: CDR1 ENHRY, CDR2 SYGVKD. The CDR3 sequence is 15 residues long. With 6 bases removed from V and 0 bases from J, the gap between germline ends came to 14 bases. The CDR3 loop reads CAIRAGVGVNTEAFF. For the CDR3, the DNA is TGTGCCATCAGGGCAGGGGTAGGGGTGAACACTGAAGCTTTCTTT.

The chain carries TRBV5-6 and TRBJ1-6; D possibly corresponds to TRBD1 (5 bases). The germline V gene has CDR1 SGHDT and CDR2 YYEEEE. This CDR3 spans 14 amino acids. V was cut by 0 bases and J by 8 bases, with 9 bases left in between. In DNA, the CDR3 is TGTGCCAGCAGCTTGGGGCAGGGCCATTCACCCCTCCACTTT. This sequence encodes CASSLGQGHSPLHF.

The chain carries TRBV7-3 and TRBJ1-1, with 11 bases lining up with TRBD1. The CDR3 consists of 16 residues. Trimming took 1 base from V and 4 from J; bases not matched to a gene: 5. Germline CDR1 reads SGHTA; CDR2 reads FQGTGA. CDR3 in DNA: TGTGCCAGCAGCTTAAGGGGACAGGGGGTAAGCACTGAAGCTTTCTTT. It yields the protein CASSLRGQGVSTEAFF.

As for this clone: Other DNA sequences in the sample encode the same CDR3. The chain links TRBV2 to TRBJ1-5; D not resolved. Trimming removed 6 bases from V and 3 bases from J, with 6 bases in between. Germline CDR1 is SNHLY and CDR2 is FYNNEI. The CDR3 length is 12 residues. The CDR3 here is CASRRDNQPQHF. The CDR3 DNA reads as TGTGCCAGCAGACGGGACAATCAGCCCCAGCATTTT.

The gene calls are TRBV6-2 or TRBV6-3 and TRBJ2-7; TRBD1 agrees at 10 bases. Germline V CDR1 and CDR2: MNHEY, SVGEGT. The CDR3 loop spans 15 amino acids. With V trimmed by 5 bases and J by 2 bases, 6 bases remained unmatched. CDR3 nucleotides: TGTGCCAGCAGTGGTCGGACAGGGGGTCCCTACGAGCAGTACTTC. Translation: CASSGRTGGPYEQYF.

The genes are TRBV12-3 or TRBV12-4 and TRBJ2-7, with a weak D call TRBD2 (5 bases). V lost 7 bases to trimming and J lost 0 bases, with 7 bases between them. The CDR3 is 12 amino acids. The chain's CDR3 is CASKAGSYEQYF. As DNA, the CDR3 is TGTGCCAGCAAGGCGGGCTCCTACGAGCAGTACTTC.

This clone showed up just once. The CDR3 region is CASSLGGGLRAFF. In DNA, the CDR3 is TGTGCCAGCAGCTTGGGCGGGGGGTTGAGGGCTTTCTTT. The J gene is TRBJ1-1, the V gene TRBV5-5, with D tentatively TRBD1 (5 bases). Germline CDR1 and CDR2: SGHKS and YYEKEE (reference sequence). Trimming shortened V by 0 bases and J by 11 bases, and 14 bases separated the two germline ends. The CDR3 is 13 residues long.

The chain couples TRBV3-1 (or the pseudogene TRBV3-2) to TRBJ1-3; maybe TRBD1 (6 bases). The CDR3 is 15 residues long. Germline CDR1 is LGHDT and CDR2 is YNNKEL (reference sequence). V lost 4 bases and J 4 bases, leaving 14 bases between the germline ends. The CDR3 loop is CASSPDRLSGNTIYF. CDR3 bases: TGTGCCAGCAGCCCAGACAGGTTGTCCGGAAACACCATATATTTT.

The chain uses TRBV9 and TRBJ1-2; D not certain. Trimming cost V 3 bases and J 4 bases, with 10 bases left between them. The CDR3 is 13 amino acids. Germline V gene data show CDR1 as SGDLS and CDR2 as YYNGEE. The CDR3 here is CASSATNSYGYTF. CDR3 in DNA: TGTGCCAGCAGCGCGACTAACAGCTATGGCTACACCTTC.

This clone was seen a single time. This chain connects TRBV7-3 to TRBJ1-6; possibly TRBD1 for D (6 bases). The CDR3 is 15 residues long. Germline assignment: CDR1 SGHTA and CDR2 FQGTGA. V lost 1 base and J lost 8, with 12 bases in between. CDR3 amino acids: CASSLMGRGDSPLHF. Here the CDR3 DNA reads TGTGCCAGCAGCTTAATGGGCAGGGGTGATTCACCCCTCCACTTT.

The chain carries TRBV27 and TRBJ2-5; 7 bases match TRBD1. Trimming at V came to 6 bases and at J to 5 bases, leaving 12 bases not matched to a gene. The V gene's germline CDR1 is MNHEY and CDR2 SMNVEV (reference sequence). This CDR3 has 15 residues. The CDR3, as DNA: TGTGCCAGCAGCCTTTGGACAGGTCTTGTCGAGACCCAGTACTTC. Its protein is CASSLWTGLVETQYF.

The rearrangement uses TRBV5-8 and TRBJ1-5; TRBD1 matches at 12 bases. V lost 0 bases and J lost 6; bases outside the gene matches: 13. Germline-derived CDR1 and CDR2 are SGHTS and YDEGEE. This CDR3 has 19 residues. The CDR3 DNA follows: TGTGCCAGCAGCTTGGGTAGCGGGACAGGGGGCGATTTCGGTCAGCCCCAGCATTTT. Encoded protein: CASSLGSGTGGDFGQPQHF.

The gene calls are TRBV5-5 and TRBJ1-3, with 9 nucleotides matching TRBD1. CDR1 is SGHKS, CDR2 YYEKEE, per germline (reference sequence). V was pared by 5 bases and J by 0 bases, with 12 bases of the junction left unmatched. This CDR3 is built from 18 residues. The CDR3 nucleotides are TGTGCCAGCAGTTCGGACAGGGGTTACTACTACTCTGGAAACACCATATATTTT. Amino acids: CASSSDRGYYYSGNTIYF. The full variable domain, with the rest looked up from reference TRBV5-5 and TRBJ1-3, is DAGVTQSPTHLIKTRGQQVTLRCSPISGHKSVSWYQQVLGQGPQFIFQYYEKEERGRGNFPDRFSARQFPNYSSELNVNALLLGDSALYLCASSSDRGYYYSGNTIYFGEGSWLTVV.

This clone was recorded once. The chain has TRBV5-1 and TRBJ2-1; D is unresolved. V lost 1 base and J 0 bases, leaving 8 bases between the germline ends. The germline V gene has CDR1 SGHRS and CDR2 YFSETQ. This CDR3 spans 15 amino acids. CDR3 sequence (DNA): TGCGCCAGCAGCTTGAACTACGACTCCTACAATGAGCAGTTCTTC. Its protein is CASSLNYDSYNEQFF.

This chain links TRBV5-1 with TRBJ1-3; D is uncertain. This CDR3 region has 15 residues. Germline CDR1 is SGHRS and CDR2 is YFSETQ. Trimming removed 6 bases at V and 4 bases at J, with 17 bases between. CDR3 protein: CASKTGSRVGNTIYF. The CDR3 region has the DNA TGCGCCAGCAAAACGGGTTCGAGGGTCGGAAACACCATATATTTT.

The J gene is TRBJ2-3, the V gene TRBV29-1; 9 bases agree with TRBD2. This CDR3 spans 16 amino acids. The junction had 11 bases not matched to a gene; V was cut back by 7 bases and J by 0 bases. Germline CDR1 and CDR2: SQVTM and ANQGSEA. The CDR3 nucleotides read TGCAGCGCAACAGGGACTAGCCGAACTAGCACAGATACGCAGTATTTT. The encoded protein is CSATGTSRTSTDTQYF.

The chain has TRBV18 and TRBJ1-2; no definite D call. CDR1 and CDR2 from the germline V gene are KGHSH and LQKENI. The CDR3 is made up of 16 amino acids. Trimming cost V 3 bases and J 4 bases, with 18 bases left between them. The CDR3 DNA reads as TGTGCCAGCTCACCCCCGGGCCGAGGGAGCCTCTATGGCTACACCTTC. Translated: CASSPPGRGSLYGYTF.

Details on this clone: The same CDR3 arises from other DNA sequences in this sample as well. V and J are TRBV5-1 and TRBJ1-5, with 9 bases that match TRBD1. The CDR3 runs 14 residues. Germline trimming cut 4 bases from V and 4 bases from J; bases unmatched to any gene: 3. Germline V gene sequence: CDR1 SGHRS, CDR2 YFSETQ. CDR3 loop: CASSPGTGNQPQHF. CDR3 bases: TGCGCCAGCAGCCCCGGGACAGGGAATCAGCCCCAGCATTTT. Complete variable domain (other parts from reference TRBV5-1 and TRBJ1-5): KAGVTQTPRYLIKTRGQQVTLSCSPISGHRSVSWYQQTPGQGLQFLFEYFSETQRNKGNFPGRFSGRQFSNSRSEMNVSTLELGDSALYLCASSPGTGNQPQHFGDGTRLSIL.

The chain joins TRBV6-5 to TRBJ1-2; D unclear. Germline V CDR1 and CDR2: MNHEY, SVGAGI. V lost 2 bases and J lost 3, with 7 bases in between. This CDR3 contains 13 residues. In nucleotides, the CDR3 is TGTGCCAGCAGTTACGAGCGTCACTATGGCTACACCTTC. Translation: CASSYERHYGYTF.